This T cell receptor (beta chain) was retrieved from a study of technical replicates of blood from several donors. This clone was detected only once. Here immunoSEQ multiplex PCR was the method, and the copy in TCRdb shows in-frame clones only, minus some. The table includes more than 65,000 clones, approximately 92% detected once. The sample consisted of T cells isolated from PBMCs. The clonotype was recovered from a human donor in good health.

The CDR3 sequence is CASSAGQGLPYEQYF. The CDR3 DNA follows: TGTGCCAGCAGCGCAGGACAGGGACTGCCCTACGAGCAGTACTTC. The chain joins TRBV9 to TRBJ2-7; 8 positions agree with TRBD1. The CDR3 covers 15 residues. CDR1 is SGDLS and CDR2 is YYNGEE in the germline V gene. Losses at the gene ends were 3 bases for V and 2 bases for J; bases not matched to a gene: 7.